These T cell receptor beta chains were read from a single sample in a study of blood T cell repertoires in COVID-19. The table came from immunoSEQ multiplex PCR; TCRdb's copy has only in-frame clones and leaves some out. The profile shows some 54,000 clones, roughly 89% of them singletons. Sequencing was done on a sample of peripheral blood. Every receptor here comes from a man aged 80 or over with active or convalescent COVID-19. CDR3s include the opening cysteine and the closing phenylalanine or tryptophan. The D gene is left open where the match is weak. The size entry is marked missing in some rows and otherwise reads once, few, many or a size class.

TRBV19	TRBD1	TRBJ1-1	.	TGTGCCAGTGGGAAAGGGACAGGGGGCGCGGAAGCTTTCTTT	CASGKGTGGAEAFF
TRBV10-3	.	TRBJ1-2	.	TGTGCCATCAGTGAGTCGGTGTTCGCGGCGTATAGGACAGTCAACTATGGCTACACCTTC	CAISESVFAAYRTVNYGYTF
TRBV4-3	.	TRBJ2-3	.	TGCGCCAGCAGCCAAGAGGGCGGGCGGGGTCATATAGATACGCAGTATTTT	CASSQEGGRGHIDTQYF
TRBV14	TRBD1	TRBJ1-2	.	TGTGCCAGCAGCCCAGGGACAGTTAACTATGGCTACACCTTC	CASSPGTVNYGYTF
TRBV5-6	.	TRBJ2-5	.	TGTGCCAGCAGCTTCCAACAGGGCCAAGAGACCCAGTACTTC	CASSFQQGQETQYF
TRBV12-5	.	TRBJ1-3	once	TGTGCTAGTGGTTTTGGACACACTGGAAACACCATATATTTT	CASGFGHTGNTIYF
TRBV6-7	TRBD1	TRBJ1-2	.	TGTGCCAGCAGTCCCACAGGGGGCTATGGCTACACCTTC	CASSPTGGYGYTF
TRBV28	.	TRBJ2-2	.	TGTGCCAGCAGCCCCGGACAATCGCGCGGGGAGCTGTTTTTT	CASSPGQSRGELFF
TRBV11-3	.	TRBJ2-2	.	TGTGCCAGCAGCCATCGTGGGGGCGCGAACACCGGGGAGCTGTTTTTT	CASSHRGGANTGELFF
TRBV12-3/TRBV12-4	.	TRBJ2-4	.	TGTGCCAGCAGTTTCCCCTCTGAAAACATTCAGTACTTC	CASSFPSENIQYF
TRBV5-1	TRBD2	TRBJ2-3	.	TGCGCCAGCAGCTTGGGACAGCGGGGGGGCCGAGCAGATACGCAGTATTTT	CASSLGQRGGRADTQYF
TRBV2	TRBD1	TRBJ2-1	.	TGTGCCAGCAGTCCCTTGACAGGGGAGGATGAGCAGTTCTTC	CASSPLTGEDEQFF
TRBV5-1	.	TRBJ2-1	.	TGCGCCAGCAGCTCAGACCCAGGGCAGTGGGATGAGCAGTTCTTC	CASSSDPGQWDEQFF
TRBV4-3	TRBD1	TRBJ2-7	.	TGCGCCAGCAGCCAAGATTTCCGTGGACAGGTGAGGGCCGAGCAGTACTTC	CASSQDFRGQVRAEQYF
TRBV24-1	.	TRBJ1-5	.	TGTGCCACCAGTGAGCCCGGGAGCGATAATCAGCCCCAGCATTTT	CATSEPGSDNQPQHF
TRBV10-1	TRBD2	TRBJ2-3	.	TGCGCCAGCAGAGACCGGGTGCAAGGACTAGATATCTGTGGCACAGATACGCAGTATTTT	CASRDRVQGLDICGTDTQYF
TRBV19	TRBD1	TRBJ2-5	.	TGTGCCAGTAGTAAGGGGACAGATCAAGAGACCCAGTACTTC	CASSKGTDQETQYF
TRBV7-2	.	TRBJ1-5	.	TGTGCCAGCAGCTTAGACTACGCAGGGAATCAGCCCCAGCATTTT	CASSLDYAGNQPQHF
TRBV5-4	.	TRBJ2-1	.	TGTGCCAGCAGCTTGGGGGGAGGGGGTTCCTACAATGAGCAGTTCTTC	CASSLGGGGSYNEQFF
TRBV19	.	TRBJ2-7	.	TGTGCCAGTTCCACGGCGGGGAGATACGAGCAGTACTTC	CASSTAGRYEQYF
TRBV29-1	.	TRBJ1-4	.	TGCAGCGTGGAGGAGGGGGAAAAACTGTTTTTT	CSVEEGEKLFF
TRBV18	TRBD2	TRBJ2-5	.	TGTGCCACCGGGACTAGCGGGAGAGAAGAGACCCAGTACTTC	CATGTSGREETQYF
TRBV11-2	TRBD2	TRBJ2-5	.	TGTGCCAGCAGCCCACAACTAGCGGGGGGGCACGAGACCCAGTACTTC	CASSPQLAGGHETQYF
TRBV11-3	TRBD1	TRBJ2-1	.	TGTGCCAGCGGACAGGGAGTCTACAATGAGCAGTTCTTC	CASGQGVYNEQFF
TRBV9	.	TRBJ1-3	.	TGTGCCAGCAGCGGAGGGCCGGTGGGGTGGTCCGGAAACACCATATATTTT	CASSGGPVGWSGNTIYF
TRBV6-6	TRBD1	TRBJ1-5	.	TGTGCCAGCAGTCCGAGACAGGGGCCTATTCAGCCCCAGCATTTT	CASSPRQGPIQPQHF
TRBV7-2	.	TRBJ1-5	.	TGTGCCAGCAGCAATAACCCAGGGAATCAGCCCCAGCATTTT	CASSNNPGNQPQHF
TRBV24-1	.	TRBJ2-1	few	TGTGCCACCAGTCAGGGGATATCGGGCAATGAGCAGTTCTTC	CATSQGISGNEQFF